The 6 T cell receptor beta chains in this list originate from one sample, sequenced in a study of T cell repertoires in cytomegalovirus infection. The antigens these receptors bind are not known. TCRdb re-analysed the reads in MiXCR, keeping a single row per CDR3 protein. The sample lists approximately 89,000 distinct CDR3 sequences, more than 20% seen once, with 50% in the top ten. The sequencing here drew on CD8+ T cells from cultured PBMCs, taken from culture after CMV antigen stimulation. These receptor sequences come from a human donor in good health (CMV status not recorded). Some clones in this sample may be carry-over from other donors' samples.

In nucleotides, the CDR3 is TGTGCCAGCAGTTTTGGCCAGGAGCAAGAGACCCAGTACTTC. Its protein product is CASSFGQEQETQYF. The chain has TRBV12-3 or TRBV12-4 and TRBJ2-5; unclear D gene. Trimming shortened V by 3 bases and J by 2 bases, and 10 bases separated the two germline ends. The CDR3 extends over 14 amino acids.

In this sample, this clonotype turned up once. The CDR3 protein is CASSLTQPQHF. The CDR3 bases are TGTGCCAGCAGTCTCACTCAGCCCCAGCATTTT. V usage is TRBV28 and J usage is TRBJ1-5; D is ambiguous. Germline V gene data show CDR1 as MDHEN and CDR2 as SYDVKM. The V end lost 5 bases, the J end lost 6 bases, and 5 bases lay between the germline ends. The CDR3 totals 11 residues.

This clonotype has a count of ten or more. In DNA, the CDR3 is TGTGCCAGCAGCTTTTCACGGACAGGGTCCAGTGAAAAACTGTTTTTT. Protein product: CASSFSRTGSSEKLFF. The V gene is TRBV7-2, the J gene TRBJ1-4; TRBD1 aligns across 8 bases. The CDR3 totals 16 residues. With V trimmed by 3 bases and J by 7 bases, 10 bases remained unmatched. In germline, CDR1 is SGHTA, CDR2 FQGNSA.

The CDR3 region is CASSQDHGISYEQYF. The CDR3 region has the DNA TGCGCCAGCAGCCAAGATCACGGGATCTCCTACGAGCAGTACTTC. The rearrangement joins TRBV4-3 to TRBJ2-7, with D possibly TRBD2 on 5 matching bases. This CDR3 region has 15 residues. Germline V CDR1 and CDR2: LGHNA, YSLEER. V was trimmed by 0 bases and J by 0 bases, leaving 9 bases between them.

The V and J genes are TRBV20-1 and TRBJ1-6, with D possibly TRBD1 on 6 matching bases. Germline values: CDR1 DFQATT, CDR2 SNEGSKA (reference sequence). This CDR3 contains 16 residues. Trimming stripped 0 bases from V and 7 bases from J, with 16 bases between. The CDR3 nucleotides read TGCAGTGCTAGAGATAATCTCGGGGGGCTAAATTCACCCCTCCACTTT. Amino acids: CSARDNLGGLNSPLHF.

This clonotype occurred a few times. The genes are TRBV27 and TRBJ2-2; D possibly matches TRBD1 or TRBD2 (6 bases each). The CDR3 runs 13 residues. CDR1 is MNHEY, CDR2 SMNVEV, per germline (reference sequence). V was pared by 8 bases and J by 4 bases, with 11 bases between. CDR3 region: CASGGPGTGELFF. Here the CDR3 DNA reads TGTGCCAGCGGGGGGCCGGGCACCGGGGAGCTGTTTTTT.